This T cell receptor beta chain was obtained from a study of blood T cell repertoires in COVID-19. Study at large: Nucleic acid was either cDNA or gDNA, and it came from T cells, B-cell-depleted T cells, or PBMCs.

Losses at the gene ends were 1 base for V and 1 base for J; bases not matched to a gene: 5. This CDR3 comprises 16 residues. CDR1 SGDLS and CDR2 YYNGEE come from the germline V gene. In the authors' methods: Amplified reference gene primers provided the basis for estimating nucleated cell counts. Here immunoSEQ multiplex PCR was the method, and the copy in TCRdb shows in-frame clones only, minus some. V, J and clone size are taken as reported in that table, and D and trimming were inferred from the DNA itself. This sample has 84,000 or so clones; about four fifths occur once, and the top ten carry approximately 6.3%. Enrollment of patients from Seattle took place during active infection, with longitudinal follow-up. The sample holds one count of this clone.

The sequence came from a man in his 70s with COVID-19, enrolled during active disease. The sample comprised peripheral blood. The rearrangement joins TRBV9 to TRBJ2-1, with 7 bases matching TRBD2. The CDR3 region is CASSVSGTISYNEQFF. DNA of the CDR3: TGTGCCAGCAGCGTATCCGGGACTATATCCTACAATGAGCAGTTCTTC.